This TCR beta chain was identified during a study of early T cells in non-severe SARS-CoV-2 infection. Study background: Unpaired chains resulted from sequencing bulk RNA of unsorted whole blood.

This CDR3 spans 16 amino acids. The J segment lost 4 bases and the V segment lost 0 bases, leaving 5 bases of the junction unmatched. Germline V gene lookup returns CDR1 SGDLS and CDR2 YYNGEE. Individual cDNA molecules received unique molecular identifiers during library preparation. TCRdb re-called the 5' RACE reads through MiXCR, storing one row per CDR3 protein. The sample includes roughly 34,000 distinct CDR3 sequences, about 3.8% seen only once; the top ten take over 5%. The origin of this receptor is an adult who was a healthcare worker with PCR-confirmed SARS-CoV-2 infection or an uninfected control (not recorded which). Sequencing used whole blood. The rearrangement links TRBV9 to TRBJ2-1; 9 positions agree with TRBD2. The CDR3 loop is CASSVGPSGGYNEQFF. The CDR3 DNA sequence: TGTGCCAGCAGCGTAGGGCCCAGCGGGGGGTACAATGAGCAGTTCTTC.